These 6 T cell receptor beta chains came from one sample sequenced in a study of vaccination effects on CD4 cells after COVID-19. Having been cultured for roughly 10 days, the cells underwent CD4+ T cell isolation. Measured with immunoSEQ multiplex PCR; TCRdb has only the in-frame clones, and not every one. This sample has 25,000 to 30,000 clones, with 50% to 70% found just once. What these receptors recognize is not known. The sample here was CD4+ T cells from PBMCs cultured without peptide, taken before COVID-19 vaccination. The receptors were gathered from a human donor who received a COVID-19 vaccine.

The gene calls are TRBV7-8 and TRBJ2-1, with 11 bases lining up with TRBD2. In germline, CDR1 is SGHVS, CDR2 FQNEAQ. CDR3 length: 16 amino acids. The V segment lost 1 base and the J segment 3 bases; nucleotides outside the gene matches: 2. The chain's CDR3 is CASSLVGTSGYNEQFF. Here the CDR3 DNA reads TGTGCCAGCAGCTTAGTAGGGACTAGCGGCTACAATGAGCAGTTCTTC. Full variable domain (rest looked up from reference TRBV7-8 and TRBJ2-1): GAGVSQSPRYKVAKRGQDVALRCDPISGHVSLFWYQQALGQGPEFLTYFQNEAQLDKSGLPSDRFFAERPEGSVSTLKIQRTQQEDSAVYLCASSLVGTSGYNEQFFGPGTRLTVL.

The J gene is TRBJ2-7, the V gene TRBV12-3 or TRBV12-4; D unclear. This CDR3 has 12 amino acids. The V end lost 6 bases, the J end lost 2 bases, and 8 bases lay between the germline ends. The CDR3 DNA reads as TGTGCCAGCAGCGGAAGCCCCTACGAGCAGTACTTC. It is translated as CASSGSPYEQYF.

This clone was detected a few times. The chain joins TRBV7-8 to TRBJ2-7; possible D gene TRBD2, 7 bases. CDR3 length equals 15 residues. The germline V gene has CDR1 SGHVS and CDR2 FQNEAQ. The V and J ends lost 4 bases and 4 bases respectively, with 17 bases between them. CDR3 DNA sequence: TGTGCCAGCAGCTCAAGGGGGGGGCTACAATACGAGCAGTACTTC. It codes for CASSSRGGLQYEQYF.

The rearrangement joins TRBV27 to TRBJ1-2; D is uncertain. The CDR3 is 12 amino acids. Per the germline V gene, CDR1 is MNHEY and CDR2 is SMNVEV (reference sequence). Trimming cost V 3 bases and J 5 bases, with 7 bases left between them. This chain's CDR3 is CASSFNGYGYTF. The CDR3 DNA reads as TGTGCCAGCAGTTTTAACGGGTATGGCTACACCTTC.

A few counts support this clone. V gene TRBV3-1 (or the pseudogene TRBV3-2) combines with J gene TRBJ2-1, with 11 bases matching TRBD2. Germline CDR1 LGHDT, CDR2 YNNKEL (reference sequence). The junction had 7 bases not matched to a gene; V was cut back by 0 bases and J by 12 bases. This CDR3 has 15 amino acids. The CDR3 nucleotides are TGTGCCAGCAGCCAAGATCTACTAGCGGGAGCGGTGCAGTTCTTC. This translates into CASSQDLLAGAVQFF.

This clone was detected a few times. The CDR3 is CASSSTGGTETQYF. The DNA for the CDR3 is TGCGCCAGCAGCTCAACGGGCGGAACTGAGACCCAGTACTTC. The rearrangement uses TRBV5-1 and TRBJ2-5; unclear D gene. From germline, CDR1 is SGHRS and CDR2 YFSETQ. The CDR3 is made up of 14 amino acids. V lost 3 bases and J 5 bases, leaving 14 bases between the germline ends.